These T cell receptor beta chains were read from a single sample in a study of T-cell memory formation after mild COVID-19. TCRdb reprocessed the 5' RACE reads via MiXCR and lists one record per CDR3 protein. The repertoire holds tens of thousands of distinct CDR3 sequences, with 6% to 6.5% as singletons. The sample taken for sequencing was PBMCs or a T cell subset sorted from them (not recorded which). Receptor source: an adult who had mild COVID-19 (a few samples of this study predate the infection). Cell type and time point are not known. The CDR3 runs from the conserved cysteine through the conserved F or W. A D gene is named only where the DNA matches it firmly. Clone size is stated in some rows and not others, as once, few, many or a class when expanded.

clone_size | j_call | d_call | v_call | cdr3_aa | cdr3_nt
. | TRBJ2-1 | TRBD1 | TRBV19 | CASSRTGDNEQFF | TGTGCCAGTAGTAGGACAGGGGACAATGAGCAGTTCTTC
many | TRBJ1-3 | . | TRBV20-1 | CSATEGGRNTIYF | TGCAGTGCTACAGAGGGGGGCCGAAACACCATATATTTT
. | TRBJ1-2 | TRBD1 | TRBV6-2/TRBV6-3 | CASSYPTATGLEGYTF | TGTGCCAGCAGTTACCCCACTGCGACAGGGTTAGAAGGCTACACCTTC
few | TRBJ1-2 | . | TRBV2 | CASSEGDLNYGYTF | TGTGCCAGCAGTGAGGGAGACCTTAACTATGGCTACACCTTC
. | TRBJ2-7 | TRBD2 | TRBV13 | CASSSPGLAEVSRYEQYF | TGTGCCAGCAGCTCCCCGGGACTAGCGGAGGTTAGCCGCTACGAGCAGTACTTC
. | TRBJ2-7 | . | TRBV7-2 | CASSHRRPRYEQYF | TGTGCCAGCAGCCACAGGCGCCCTCGGTACGAGCAGTACTTC
medium-sized | TRBJ2-4 | TRBD1 | TRBV20-1 | CSAGDRGGSYIQYF | TGCAGTGCTGGGGACAGGGGGGGAAGTTACATTCAGTACTTC
many | TRBJ1-1 | . | TRBV29-1 | CSALTVNTEAFF | TGCAGCGCCCTGACAGTGAACACTGAAGCTTTCTTT
few | TRBJ1-2 | . | TRBV7-9 | CASSSGTGFTF | TGTGCCAGCAGCTCGGGGACCGGCTTTACCTTC
few | TRBJ2-5 | . | TRBV30 | CAWSTSGQETQYF | TGTGCCTGGAGTACAAGCGGTCAAGAGACCCAGTACTTC
few | TRBJ2-2 | TRBD2 | TRBV6-2/TRBV6-3 | CASSSRGVLAGAGELFF | TGTGCCAGCAGCTCCCGGGGGGTGCTAGCGGGAGCCGGGGAGCTGTTTTTT
many | TRBJ2-1 | . | TRBV3-1 | CASSQDDRARQFF | TGTGCCAGCAGCCAAGATGATAGGGCTCGACAGTTCTTC
many | TRBJ2-2 | TRBD1 | TRBV27 | CASSLGTGQANTGELFF | TGTGCCAGCAGTTTGGGGACGGGACAGGCGAACACCGGGGAGCTGTTTTTT